A selection of T cell receptor beta chains follows, all from one sample in a study of T-cell reconstitution after alpha-beta-depleted transplantation in children. Each CDR3 protein is one row after TCRdb ran MiXCR on the PCR reads. The table lists fewer than 95,000 distinct CDR3 sequences, 12% of them singletons. The input for sequencing was PBMCs from the stem cell graft donor, taken from the stem cell graft. The receptors shown here come from a human donor who donated a stem cell graft to a child with inherited bone marrow failure. Each CDR3 is given with its conserved first and last residue. A D gene is named only where the DNA matches it firmly. The listing skips clone size in some rows; elsewhere it reads once, few, many or a size class.

abundance	d_gene	j_gene	v_gene	CDR3aa	CDR3nt
many	.	TRBJ2-5	TRBV5-1	CASSLAGSTAETQYF	TGCGCCAGCAGCTTGGCGGGGAGCACGGCTGAGACCCAGTACTTC
many	.	TRBJ1-2	TRBV12-3/TRBV12-4	CASSTGLVGYTF	TGTGCCAGCAGCACAGGGTTGGTAGGCTACACCTTC
many	TRBD1	TRBJ2-2	TRBV7-9	CASSSTGRTGELFF	TGTGCCAGCAGCTCGACAGGGAGAACCGGGGAGCTGTTTTTT
many	.	TRBJ1-1	TRBV24-1	CATSDSPYPERGAFF	TGTGCCACCAGTGATTCCCCGTACCCTGAGCGTGGAGCTTTCTTT
many	.	TRBJ1-4	TRBV12-3/TRBV12-4	CASSLRAEKLFF	TGTGCCAGCAGTTTAAGGGCTGAAAAACTGTTTTTT
many	.	TRBJ2-1	TRBV5-1	CASSSSAPSYNEQFF	TGCGCCAGCAGTTCCTCGGCGCCCTCCTACAATGAGCAGTTCTTC
.	.	TRBJ2-1	TRBV10-3	CAISGSQSYNEQFF	TGTGCCATCAGTGGTTCCCAGAGCTACAATGAGCAGTTCTTC
many	TRBD2	TRBJ2-5	TRBV9	CASSVDLAGGRETQYF	TGTGCCAGCAGCGTAGATTTAGCGGGAGGTCGGGAGACCCAGTACTTC
many	.	TRBJ2-5	TRBV5-1	CASSLEGQSETQYF	TGCGCCAGCAGCTTGGAAGGGCAGTCAGAGACCCAGTACTTC
many	.	TRBJ2-3	TRBV6-4	CASSPDTDTQYF	TGTGCCAGCAGTCCGGACACAGATACGCAGTATTTT
many	.	TRBJ2-4	TRBV5-1	CASSLTVGSHGIQYF	TGCGCCAGCAGCTTGACAGTAGGAAGCCACGGCATTCAGTACTTC
few	.	TRBJ1-1	TRBV28	CASSFRVSEAFF	TGTGCCAGCAGTTTCAGGGTTTCTGAAGCTTTCTTT
many	.	TRBJ1-4	TRBV5-5	CASSFEGATNEKLFF	TGTGCCAGCAGCTTCGAGGGGGCAACTAATGAAAAACTGTTTTTT
many	.	TRBJ2-5	TRBV7-9	CASSLWFGGQETQYF	TGTGCCAGCAGCTTATGGTTTGGTGGGCAAGAGACCCAGTACTTC
few	.	TRBJ2-3	TRBV7-9	CASSFVLGHRTDTQYF	TGTGCCAGCAGCTTTGTCTTAGGACACCGCACAGATACGCAGTATTTT
few	TRBD2	TRBJ2-3	TRBV4-3	CASSQVGREWVTDTQYF	TGCGCCAGCAGCCAAGTTGGGCGGGAGTGGGTCACAGATACGCAGTATTTT
.	.	TRBJ1-1	TRBV5-4	CASSLEAESTEAFF	TGTGCCAGCAGCTTGGAGGCAGAGAGCACTGAAGCTTTCTTT
.	.	TRBJ2-5	TRBV5-4	CASSRDTSSRETQYF	TGTGCCAGCAGCCGGGACACCTCCAGTCGAGAGACCCAGTACTTC
few	.	TRBJ2-2	TRBV7-9	CASSLGPADTGELFF	TGTGCCAGCAGCTTAGGCCCCGCCGACACCGGGGAGCTGTTTTTT
many	TRBD1	TRBJ2-2	TRBV2	CAARQGTNTGELFF	TGTGCCGCCCGACAGGGGACGAACACCGGGGAGCTGTTTTTT
few	.	TRBJ1-5	TRBV12-3/TRBV12-4	CASRLGESNQPQHF	TGTGCCAGCCGCCTAGGGGAGAGCAATCAGCCCCAGCATTTT
few	TRBD2	TRBJ2-3	TRBV11-1	CASSVTPSGGIDTQYF	TGTGCCAGCAGCGTTACCCCTAGCGGGGGGATAGATACGCAGTATTTT
many	.	TRBJ2-3	TRBV7-9	CASSLSGRRTDTQYF	TGTGCCAGCAGCTTATCTGGGCGACGCACAGATACGCAGTATTTT
many	.	TRBJ1-1	TRBV4-1	CASSQGYGGLTEAFF	TGCGCCAGCAGCCAAGGATATGGGGGTCTCACTGAAGCTTTCTTT
.	.	TRBJ1-1	TRBV12-3/TRBV12-4	CATLVGWGRNTEAFF	TGTGCCACCTTAGTGGGGTGGGGGCGTAACACTGAAGCTTTCTTT
.	TRBD1	TRBJ2-1	TRBV24-1	CATSEYRQGTKFF	TGTGCCACCAGTGAATACCGACAGGGTACGAAGTTCTTC
many	.	TRBJ2-2	TRBV10-3	CAISELRGSVTGELFF	TGTGCCATCAGTGAATTGAGGGGATCGGTCACCGGGGAGCTGTTTTTT
many	TRBD2	TRBJ2-2	TRBV28	CASSPAREGRTGELFF	TGTGCCAGCAGCCCCGCCCGGGAGGGACGGACCGGGGAGCTGTTTTTT
.	TRBD2	TRBJ2-2	TRBV10-3	CAISELAGDGLPGELFF	TGTGCCATCAGTGAACTAGCGGGAGATGGCCTTCCCGGGGAGCTGTTTTTT
.	.	TRBJ2-7	TRBV10-3	CAIGVGGAVYEQYF	TGTGCCATCGGTGTCGGGGGCGCGGTCTACGAGCAGTACTTC
many	.	TRBJ2-1	TRBV12-3/TRBV12-4	CASSRDSSYEQFF	TGTGCCAGCAGTCGAGACAGTTCTTATGAGCAGTTCTTC
many	.	TRBJ1-6	TRBV12-3/TRBV12-4	CASSITGLGSSYNSPLHF	TGTGCCAGCAGCATTACAGGGCTAGGCAGCTCCTATAATTCACCCCTCCACTTT
many	TRBD1	TRBJ1-2	TRBV12-3/TRBV12-4	CASSPGQGTFYGYTF	TGTGCCAGCAGTCCCGGACAGGGAACTTTCTATGGCTACACCTTC
.	TRBD2	TRBJ2-2	TRBV28	CASSFGPSGSIGELFF	TGTGCCAGCAGTTTTGGGCCTAGCGGGAGCATCGGGGAGCTGTTTTTT
many	.	TRBJ2-4	TRBV7-2	CASSLTGQNIQYF	TGTGCCAGCAGCTTAACAGGGCAAAACATTCAGTACTTC
many	.	TRBJ1-1	TRBV6-6	CASSYSVAEAFF	TGTGCCAGCAGTTACTCTGTCGCTGAAGCTTTCTTT
many	.	TRBJ1-2	TRBV10-3	CAITAQEGNYGYTF	TGTGCCATCACCGCACAGGAGGGGAACTATGGCTACACCTTC
many	TRBD1	TRBJ2-5	TRBV4-3	CASSSGQGIDETQYF	TGCGCCAGCAGCTCGGGACAGGGGATCGACGAGACCCAGTACTTC
few	TRBD1	TRBJ2-1	TRBV7-2	CASYVPRDSSYNEQFF	TGTGCCAGCTACGTCCCCCGGGACAGCTCCTACAATGAGCAGTTCTTC
many	TRBD1	TRBJ2-3	TRBV7-9	CASSRRLTGSTDTQYF	TGTGCCAGCAGCCGAAGGCTGACAGGGAGCACAGATACGCAGTATTTT
many	TRBD2	TRBJ2-1	TRBV3-1	CASSLRLAGGTEQFF	TGTGCCAGCAGCCTCAGACTAGCGGGGGGTACTGAGCAGTTCTTC
many	TRBD1	TRBJ2-3	TRBV6-2/TRBV6-3	CASSSPAGGLDTQYF	TGTGCCAGCAGTTCCCCCGCAGGGGGCCTAGATACGCAGTATTTT
few	TRBD1	TRBJ1-6	TRBV19	CASSIGDRGHSPLHF	TGTGCCAGTAGTATTGGGGACAGGGGGCATTCACCCCTCCACTTT
few	.	TRBJ2-3	TRBV6-2/TRBV6-3	CASSSFGGGQDTQYF	TGTGCCAGCAGTTCGTTTGGCGGGGGACAAGATACGCAGTATTTT
many	.	TRBJ2-1	TRBV7-9	CASSSPRTASHNEQFF	TGTGCCAGCAGCTCTCCACGGACTGCTTCGCACAATGAGCAGTTCTTC